A single TCR beta chain is shown here with its context. This entry comes from a study of blood T cells in healthy people across ages. The CDR3 spans 15 residues. Trimming left V 2 bases short and J 3 bases short, with 13 bases between. Germline V gene data show CDR1 as SGHTA and CDR2 as FQGTGA. A second roughly 6 to 11 cycle PCR used barcoded and J-beta primers. MiXCR, applied by TCRdb to the 5' RACE reads, yields one record per CDR3 protein. The sample gives roughly 1,100,000 distinct CDR3 sequences, roughly 24% of which show up once; around 0.75% is in the top ten. The people who gave samples were healthy Caucasians from Russia, aged roughly 6 to 100. Every donor gave approximately 10 milliliters of peripheral blood. The same sample was also used in a study of T cells of mothers and their children. From that study: Among related mother-child pairs, overlap was slightly higher than in unrelated pairs, though not significantly.

Sample: blood. The sequence was collected from a girl aged 2-15 years in good health. The rearrangement joins TRBV7-3 to TRBJ1-1; D might be TRBD1 (6 bases). The CDR3 sequence: CASSLGFRTDTEAFF. As DNA, the CDR3 is TGTGCCAGCAGCTTAGGTTTCCGGACAGACACTGAAGCTTTCTTT.